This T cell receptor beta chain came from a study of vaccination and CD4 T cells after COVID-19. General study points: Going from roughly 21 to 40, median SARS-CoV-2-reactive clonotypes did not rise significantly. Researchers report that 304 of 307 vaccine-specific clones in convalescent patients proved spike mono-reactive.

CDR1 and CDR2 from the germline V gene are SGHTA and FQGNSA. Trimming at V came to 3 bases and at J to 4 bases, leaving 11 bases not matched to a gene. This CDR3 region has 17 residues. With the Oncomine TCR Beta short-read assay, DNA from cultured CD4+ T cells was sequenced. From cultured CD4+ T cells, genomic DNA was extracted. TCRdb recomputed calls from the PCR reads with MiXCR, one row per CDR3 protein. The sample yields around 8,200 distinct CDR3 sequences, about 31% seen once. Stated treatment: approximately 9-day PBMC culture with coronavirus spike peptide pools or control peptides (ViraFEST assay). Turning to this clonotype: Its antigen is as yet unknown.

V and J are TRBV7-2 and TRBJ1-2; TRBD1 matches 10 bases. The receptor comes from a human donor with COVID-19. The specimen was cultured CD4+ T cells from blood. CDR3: CASSFPGQGPLGYGYTF. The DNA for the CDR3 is TGTGCCAGCAGCTTCCCGGGACAGGGGCCCCTGGGCTATGGCTACACCTTC.